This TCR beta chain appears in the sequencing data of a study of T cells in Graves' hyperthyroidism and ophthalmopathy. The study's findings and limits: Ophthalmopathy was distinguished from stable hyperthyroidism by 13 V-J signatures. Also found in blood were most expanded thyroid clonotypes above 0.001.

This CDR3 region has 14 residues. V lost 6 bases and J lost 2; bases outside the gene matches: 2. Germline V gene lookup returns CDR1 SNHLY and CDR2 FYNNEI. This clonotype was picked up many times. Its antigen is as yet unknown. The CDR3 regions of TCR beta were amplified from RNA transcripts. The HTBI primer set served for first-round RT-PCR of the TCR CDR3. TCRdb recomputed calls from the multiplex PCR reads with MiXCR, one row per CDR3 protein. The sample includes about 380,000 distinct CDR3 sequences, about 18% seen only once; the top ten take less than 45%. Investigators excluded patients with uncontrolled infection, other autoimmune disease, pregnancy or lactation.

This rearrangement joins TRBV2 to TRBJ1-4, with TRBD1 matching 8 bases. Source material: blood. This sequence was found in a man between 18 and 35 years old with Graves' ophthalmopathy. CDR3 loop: CASSRTGTNEKLFF. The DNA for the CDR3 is TGTGCCAGCAGCAGGACAGGGACTAATGAAAAACTGTTTTTT. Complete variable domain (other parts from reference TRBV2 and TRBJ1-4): EPEVTQTPSHQVTQMGQEVILRCVPISNHLYFYWYRQILGQKVEFLVSFYNNEISEKSEIFDDQFSVERPDGSNFTLKIRSTKLEDSAMYFCASSRTGTNEKLFFGSGTQLSVL.